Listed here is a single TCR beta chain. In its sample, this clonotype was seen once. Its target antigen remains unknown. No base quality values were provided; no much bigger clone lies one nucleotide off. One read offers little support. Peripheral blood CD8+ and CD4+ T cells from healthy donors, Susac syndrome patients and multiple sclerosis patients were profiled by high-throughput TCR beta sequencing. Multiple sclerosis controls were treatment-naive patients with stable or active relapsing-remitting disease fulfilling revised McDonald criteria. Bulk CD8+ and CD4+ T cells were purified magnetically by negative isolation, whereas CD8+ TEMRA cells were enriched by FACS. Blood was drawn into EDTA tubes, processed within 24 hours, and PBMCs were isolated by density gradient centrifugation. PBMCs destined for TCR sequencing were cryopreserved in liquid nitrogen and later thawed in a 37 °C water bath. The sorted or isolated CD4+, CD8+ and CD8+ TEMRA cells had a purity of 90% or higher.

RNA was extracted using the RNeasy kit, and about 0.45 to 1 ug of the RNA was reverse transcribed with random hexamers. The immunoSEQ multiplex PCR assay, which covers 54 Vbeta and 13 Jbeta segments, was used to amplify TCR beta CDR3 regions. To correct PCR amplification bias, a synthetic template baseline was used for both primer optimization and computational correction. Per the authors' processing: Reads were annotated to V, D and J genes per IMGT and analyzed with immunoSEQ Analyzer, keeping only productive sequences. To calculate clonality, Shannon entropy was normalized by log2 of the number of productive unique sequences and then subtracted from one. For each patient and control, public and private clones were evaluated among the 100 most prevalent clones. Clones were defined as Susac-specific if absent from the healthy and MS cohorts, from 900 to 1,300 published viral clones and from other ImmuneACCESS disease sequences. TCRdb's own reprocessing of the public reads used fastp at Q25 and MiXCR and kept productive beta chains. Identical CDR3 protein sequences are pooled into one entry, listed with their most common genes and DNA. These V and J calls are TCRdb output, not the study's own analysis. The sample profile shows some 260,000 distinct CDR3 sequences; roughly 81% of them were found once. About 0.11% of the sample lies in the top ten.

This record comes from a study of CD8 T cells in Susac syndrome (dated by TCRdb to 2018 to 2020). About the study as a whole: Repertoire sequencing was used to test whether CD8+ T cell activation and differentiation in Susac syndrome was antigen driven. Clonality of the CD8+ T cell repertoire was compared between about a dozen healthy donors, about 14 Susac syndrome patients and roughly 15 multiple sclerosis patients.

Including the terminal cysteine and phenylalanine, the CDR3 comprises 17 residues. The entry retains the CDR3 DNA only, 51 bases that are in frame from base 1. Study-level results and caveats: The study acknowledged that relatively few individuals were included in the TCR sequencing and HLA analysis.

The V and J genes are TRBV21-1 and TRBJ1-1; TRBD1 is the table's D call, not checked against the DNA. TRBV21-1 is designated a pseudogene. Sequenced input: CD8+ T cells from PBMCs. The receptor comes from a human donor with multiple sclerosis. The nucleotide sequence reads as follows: TGTGCCAGCAGCAAAGCCTCCGGACACCCTGTTAACACTGAAGCTTTCTTT. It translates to CASSKASGHPVNTEAFF.